The clone carrying this T cell receptor beta chain has only a few counts. The data originate from a study of prognosis after radiotherapy for stage I lung cancer. Germline assignment: CDR1 SGHRS and CDR2 YFSETQ. Germline trimming cut 3 bases from V and 2 bases from J; bases unmatched to any gene: 11. This CDR3 region has 16 residues. Using two-round multiplex PCR, the authors amplified TCR beta CDR3 from genomic DNA. Amplification in first-round PCR relied on primers specific to each TRBV and TRBJ gene. PCR's second round employed universal primers. TCRdb ran MiXCR on the multiplex PCR reads and lists one entry per CDR3 protein. The sample has tens of thousands of distinct CDR3 sequences; around 45% are singletons.

The sequence came from a donor over 45 with non-small cell lung cancer. The V and J genes are TRBV5-1 and TRBJ2-7; 7 bases align to TRBD1. The specimen was PBMCs, collected before or after stereotactic body radiation therapy (not recorded which). CDR3: CASSSRDGTAAYEQYF. CDR3 nucleotides: TGCGCCAGCAGCTCCCGCGACGGGACAGCCGCCTACGAGCAGTACTTC.